The 21 T cell receptor beta chains reported below all come from one sample, sequenced in a study of T cell repertoires in cytomegalovirus infection. From the reads, TCRdb called clonotypes with MiXCR, one entry per CDR3 protein. The sample records about 110,000 distinct CDR3 sequences, about 28% being singletons. Their antigens are not known. The sequencing used CD8+ T cells from cultured PBMCs, collected from culture after CMV antigen stimulation. All receptors come from a human donor in good health (CMV status not recorded). Some clones in this sample may be carry-over from other donors' samples.

The genes are TRBV6-1 and TRBJ2-3; D is ambiguous. V gave up 5 bases and J gave up 4 bases, with 7 bases separating them. This CDR3 comprises 12 residues. The germline gives CDR1 MNHNS, CDR2 SASEGT. CDR3 amino acids: CASSYPPDTQYF. The CDR3 DNA is TGTGCCAGCAGTTACCCCCCAGATACGCAGTATTTT.

Many counts were recorded for this clonotype. One end of the junction is discordant with germline, which a read error may explain. V gene TRBV27 combines with J gene TRBJ2-2, with D possibly being TRBD1 or TRBD2 (6 bases each). Per germline, CDR1 MNHEY and CDR2 SMNVEV (reference sequence). This CDR3 comprises 15 residues. CDR3 in DNA: TGTGCCAGCAGTTTATGGGGGGCGAATACCGGGGAGCTGTTTTTT. Protein sequence: CASSLWGANTGELFF.

This clonotype was seen at least ten times. J is TRBJ2-1 and V is TRBV15, with no clear D. Trimming pared 1 base from V and 6 bases from J, leaving 7 bases between. The CDR3 runs to 13 residues. The germline V gene encodes CDR1 LNHNV and CDR2 YYDKDF (reference sequence). The CDR3 region is CATSRAIGNEQFF. The CDR3, as DNA: TGTGCCACCAGCAGAGCTATAGGCAATGAGCAGTTCTTC.

This clonotype was recorded a few times. This chain links TRBV28 with TRBJ1-2, with D hard to call. Germline CDR1 MDHEN, CDR2 SYDVKM. The CDR3 is 12 residues long. V lost 5 bases to trimming and J lost 1 base, with 5 bases between them. DNA of the CDR3: TGTGCCAGCAGTCCAAGTAACTATGGCTACACCTTC. Its translation: CASSPSNYGYTF.

The table lists this clonotype with a few counts. This chain's CDR3 is CASSLSGTEGETQYF. The CDR3 DNA follows: TGTGCCAGCAGTTTATCGGGTACAGAGGGAGAGACCCAGTACTTC. V usage is TRBV12-3 or TRBV12-4 and J usage is TRBJ2-5; perhaps TRBD2 as D (5 bases). Trimming removed 2 bases at V and 4 bases at J, with 14 bases between. The CDR3 length is 15 residues.

This clonotype is large by share. The chain couples TRBV27 to TRBJ1-1; tentative D call: TRBD1 (6 bases). The germline V and J ends were trimmed by 2 bases and 4 bases, with 20 bases remaining between them. Germline-derived CDR1 and CDR2 are MNHEY and SMNVEV (reference sequence). The CDR3 runs 17 residues. The CDR3 DNA reads TGTGCCAGCAGTTTAGGGCCATGGGGGGGCTCTGGCACTGAAGCTTTCTTT. Translated, it gives CASSLGPWGGSGTEAFF.

This clonotype was observed a handful of times. The chain recombines TRBV6-2 or TRBV6-3 with TRBJ2-1; 9 nucleotides match TRBD2. Germline lookup yields CDR1 MNHEY and CDR2 SVGEGT. The J segment lost 0 bases and the V segment lost 7 bases, leaving 13 bases of the junction unmatched. This CDR3 is built from 18 residues. The CDR3 nucleotides are TGTGCCAGCACTCACCTCCACCCAGCGGGGGGCTCCTACAATGAGCAGTTCTTC. Its translation: CASTHLHPAGGSYNEQFF.

V is TRBV28 and J is TRBJ1-2; 8 bases agree with TRBD1. Germline V gene sequence: CDR1 MDHEN, CDR2 SYDVKM. The trim removed 5 bases at V and 4 bases at J, leaving 12 bases unmatched. The CDR3 extends over 16 amino acids. CDR3 sequence reads: CASSPLPGQGRYGYTF. The CDR3 region has the DNA TGTGCCAGCAGTCCCTTGCCCGGACAGGGACGCTATGGCTACACCTTC.

This clonotype was observed at least ten times. The V gene is TRBV5-6, the J gene TRBJ1-5; D gene unclear. CDR1 and CDR2 (germline): SGHDT, YYEEEE. This CDR3 is built from 13 residues. Trimming removed 2 bases at V and 5 bases at J, with 8 bases between. The CDR3, as DNA: TGTGCCAGCAGCTTAAGTGGGGATCAGCCCCAGCATTTT. Translated: CASSLSGDQPQHF.

This clonotype has more than one count but fewer than ten. This chain connects TRBV7-8 to TRBJ2-2, with D unresolved. V lost 5 bases to trimming and J lost 0 bases, with 10 bases between them. This CDR3 has 15 amino acids. CDR1 and CDR2 (germline): SGHVS, FQNEAQ. This chain's CDR3 is CASSPDATNTGELFF. In nucleotides, the CDR3 is TGTGCCAGCAGCCCGGACGCGACGAACACCGGGGAGCTGTTTTTT.

With regard to this clonotype: A much more abundant neighbour one base away suggests this may be a read error. The V call is TRBV7-9, the J call TRBJ2-3; D is ambiguous. The V and J ends lost 5 bases and 5 bases respectively, with 11 bases between them. This CDR3 contains 13 residues. Germline V gene sequence: CDR1 SEHNR, CDR2 FQNEAQ (reference sequence). CDR3 region: CASSILAEDTQYF. DNA of the CDR3: TGTGCCAGCAGCATATTGGCCGAAGATACGCAGTATTTT.

This clonotype was counted a few times. The rearrangement uses TRBV2 and TRBJ2-1; D possibly corresponds to TRBD1 (5 bases). CDR1 and CDR2 from the germline V gene are SNHLY and FYNNEI. The CDR3 covers 15 residues. Trimming stripped 6 bases from V and 5 bases from J, with 17 bases between. CDR3 protein: CASSVGPDKNNEQFF. Here the CDR3 DNA reads TGTGCCAGCAGCGTAGGACCGGACAAAAACAATGAGCAGTTCTTC.

This chain uses TRBV7-3 with TRBJ2-5; D might be TRBD1 (5 bases). The V end lost 1 base, the J end lost 2 bases, and 8 bases lay between the germline ends. The CDR3 spans 14 residues. From germline, CDR1 is SGHTA and CDR2 FQGTGA. In nucleotides, the CDR3 is TGTGCCAGCAGCTTAAATGCAGGGCAAGAGACCCAGTACTTC. It yields the protein CASSLNAGQETQYF.

This clonotype was recorded once. V usage is TRBV20-1 and J usage is TRBJ2-3; 8 bases agree with TRBD2. CDR1 is DFQATT, CDR2 SNEGSKA, per germline (reference sequence). The V gene end was trimmed by 4 bases and the J gene end by 4 bases; junction bases not matched to a gene: 13. The CDR3 has 16 amino acids. The CDR3 reads CSATSGTRFSPDTQYF. CDR3 bases: TGCAGTGCTACCTCCGGGACTAGGTTTAGTCCAGATACGCAGTATTTT.

At least ten counts were recorded for this clonotype. The chain has TRBV12-3 or TRBV12-4 and TRBJ2-7; the D gene is possibly TRBD1 (5 bases). This CDR3 is built from 15 residues. V gave up 2 bases and J gave up 1 base, with 12 bases separating them. For the CDR3, the DNA is TGTGCCAGCAGTTTATGGACACTTAATTCCTACGAGCAGTACTTC. Its protein product is CASSLWTLNSYEQYF.

The chain carries TRBV6-6 and TRBJ2-1; D call uncertain. The V end lost 2 bases, the J end lost 3 bases, and 5 bases lay between the germline ends. Germline assignment: CDR1 MNHNY and CDR2 SVGAGI (reference sequence). This CDR3 contains 13 residues. The CDR3 region is CASSYGYYNEQFF. CDR3 nucleotide sequence: TGTGCCAGCAGTTACGGCTACTACAATGAGCAGTTCTTC.

The chain links TRBV15 to TRBJ2-6, with D possibly being TRBD2 (5 bases). The CDR3 extends over 16 amino acids. V shed 1 base and J shed 1 base, with 8 bases lying between them. Germline CDR1 LNHNV, CDR2 YYDKDF (reference sequence). CDR3 sequence (DNA): TGTGCCACCAGCAGAGCGGGGATTTCTGGGGCCAACGTCCTGACTTTC. This encodes CATSRAGISGANVLTF.

This clonotype turned up a few times. The V gene is TRBV19, the J gene TRBJ2-1; D unresolved. Germline CDR1 is LNHDA and CDR2 is SQIVND (reference sequence). This CDR3 has 13 residues. Trimming cost V 6 bases and J 9 bases, with 15 bases left between them. CDR3 region: CASSIRSSFEQFF. The CDR3 DNA is TGTGCCAGTAGCATAAGATCCAGCTTTGAGCAGTTCTTC.

This clonotype was counted a few times. V usage is TRBV7-9 and J usage is TRBJ2-1; D perhaps matches TRBD1 (5 bases). V lost 5 bases to trimming and J lost 3 bases, with 14 bases between them. Germline CDR1 SEHNR, CDR2 FQNEAQ (reference sequence). This CDR3 contains 15 residues. CDR3 nucleotide sequence: TGTGCCAGCAGCCCCCTTGACCAGGGCTACAATGAGCAGTTCTTC. The encoded protein is CASSPLDQGYNEQFF.

The chain recombines TRBV28 with TRBJ2-3; maybe TRBD1 (5 bases). Per germline, CDR1 MDHEN and CDR2 SYDVKM. The CDR3 loop spans 14 amino acids. Trimming removed 7 bases at V and 2 bases at J, with 13 bases between. DNA for the CDR3: TGTGCCAGCATAGGGGTGGACCTCACAGATACGCAGTATTTT. Its translation: CASIGVDLTDTQYF.

This chain connects TRBV7-4 to TRBJ1-5; no firm D call. This CDR3 is built from 12 residues. Trimming cost V 1 base and J 8 bases, with 6 bases left between them. Germline CDR1 reads SGHVT; CDR2 reads SQSDAQ. The CDR3 DNA is TGTGCCAGCAGCTTAGGAGGCGAGCCCCAGCATTTT. It specifies CASSLGGEPQHF.